Described below is a single TCR beta chain sequence and its context. Germline CDR1 and CDR2: SEHNR and FQNEAQ (reference sequence). V lost 8 bases and J lost 5, with 18 bases in between. The CDR3 sequence is 14 residues long. The data stem from a study of T cells after yellow fever vaccination. TCRdb ran MiXCR on the 5' RACE reads and lists one entry per CDR3 protein. This sample has more than 300,000 distinct CDR3 sequences; about 10% occur once, and the top ten carry 3% to 4%. Sequencing was performed on CD4+ T cells sorted from PBMCs, taken 45 days after the yellow fever booster vaccination. The clonotype was recovered from a man between 18 and 35 years old who received the YFV17D yellow fever vaccine. This rearrangement joins TRBV7-9 to TRBJ2-5; D is undetermined. The CDR3 sequence: CASRPLGHSETQYF. In nucleotides, the CDR3 is TGTGCCAGCCGGCCCCTCGGCCATAGCGAGACCCAGTACTTC.